The present T cell receptor (beta chain) was sequenced within a study of blood T cell repertoires in COVID-19 (dated by TCRdb to 2020 to 2021). A note on the overall study: The collaborator samples originated in the United States, Italy and Spain and spanned the acute and convalescent phases of COVID-19. The prospective study material was composed of cDNA or gDNA derived from T cells, B-cell-depleted T cells, or PBMCs. Deeply sampled blood TCRbeta repertoires from subjects exposed to, actively infected with, or recovered from COVID-19 were included in the dataset. A freely available public database, intended as a resource for researchers studying the immune response to SARS-CoV-2, is where the repertoires were released. The samples were drawn from the first 160 participants of the ongoing ImmuneRACE study and from 1,254 subjects provided by 6 global collaborators. The sample metadata nearly always contained a de-identified subject ID, COVID-19 status, age in years and sex. HLA class I and class II types, where available, came from metadata supplied by the sample provider rather than from assay-based typing.

From the germline V gene (reference sequence), CDR1 is SGHAT and CDR2 is FQDESV. Trimming takes 5 bases off V and 1 base off J; junction bases not matched to a gene: 5. The CDR3, from cysteine to phenylalanine, totals 15 residues. Only the CDR3 DNA stays, 45 bases, in frame from base 1. TCRbeta CDR3 regions were amplified from genomic DNA using the immunoSEQ Assay, a bias-controlled multiplex PCR. In the paper's pipeline: The number of nucleated cells in each sample was estimated from the amplification of reference gene primers within the assay. To quantify the absolute abundance of each unique TCRbeta CDR3 rearrangement, sequence reads were collapsed and filtered. For each sample, productive Simpson clonality was calculated as the square root of Simpson's diversity index across productive rearrangements. TCRdb obtained this table from immuneACCESS and retained in-frame rearrangements with V and J assigned. These tables miss some clones; where compared with another copy, unresolved V genes account for less than half of the shortfall, and the remainder is unexplained. The DNA was the basis for D and trimming; V, J and clone size are from that table. This sample gives some 300,000 clones in total; roughly 90% of them show up just once. The ten largest account for 1.7% of the sample.

The research as a whole found: The amount of clinical and demographic metadata varied by source and participant and was provided uncurated.

In this sample, this clone turned up once. This clone's antigen is unknown. The input lacks base qualities; no much larger clone sits a single base away. Participants in the prospective study were aged about 18 to 95 years, lived in under 30 United States geographic areas, and enrolled through a virtual design. Cohort assignment in the prospective study relied on participant-reported clinical history from a screening survey and a study questionnaire. ImmuneRACE Cohort 3 recovered participants were defined by two consecutive negative NP/OP PCR tests, healthcare professional clearance, or symptom resolution. In the prospective study, whole blood, serum and a nasopharyngeal or oropharyngeal swab were collected from each participant by mobile phlebotomists. Additional blood draws and questionnaires over an approximately two-month period could optionally be provided by prospective study participants. Prospective study blood samples were shipped either frozen or at room temperature before DNA extraction.

The source is a middle-aged woman who had recovered from COVID-19. The rearrangement combines TRBV11-1 with TRBJ2-7, with 10 junctional bases fitting TRBD1. Sequenced: PBMCs or T cells enriched from blood (not recorded which). For the CDR3, the sequence is CASSPRGQGSYEQYF. In nucleotide form, the sequence is TGTGCCAGCAGCCCACGGGGACAGGGGTCCTACGAGCAGTACTTC.